This T cell receptor beta chain was observed in a study of blood T cell repertoires in COVID-19. Study-level information: The analysed material was cDNA or gDNA that came from T cells, B-cell-depleted T cells, or PBMCs.

Authors' analysis steps: Amplification of reference gene primers provided the estimated nucleated cell counts. TCRdb keeps only in-frame clones here, not all; method: immunoSEQ multiplex PCR. That table is the source of V, J and clone size, and D and trimming were worked out from the DNA. The data show some 100,000 clones, 70% to 85% seen once. V trimming: 6 bases; J trimming: 5 bases; junction bases outside the gene matches: 8. Germline CDR1 and CDR2: LGHNT and FRNRAP. The CDR3 runs 15 residues. The chain uses TRBV12-5 and TRBJ2-3, with 10 bases that match TRBD2. The receptor was isolated from a man aged 45 to 65 with acute or convalescent COVID-19. What was sequenced was peripheral blood. The CDR3 region has the DNA TGTGCTAGTGGGGAAAGCGGGGGGGCGTTAGATACGCAGTATTTT. It yields the protein CASGESGGALDTQYF. Full variable domain (missing parts from reference TRBV12-5 and TRBJ2-3): DARVTQTPRHKVTEMGQEVTMRCQPILGHNTVFWYRQTMMQGLELLAYFRNRAPLDDSGMPKDRFSAEMPDATLATLKIQPSEPRDSAVYFCASGESGGALDTQYFGPGTRLTVL.